This T cell receptor (beta chain) was observed in a study of T-cell memory formation after mild COVID-19. Background on the study: Across donors, TCR clusters were largely donor specific. Broader study findings: Some clones that responded turned up in pre-infection memory, which suggests that cross-reactive memory joined in.

The table lists this clonotype with a few counts. The antigen is undetermined. TCRdb passed the 5' RACE reads through MiXCR, listing each CDR3 protein once. The sample contains fewer than 300,000 distinct CDR3 sequences, about a sixth of which appear only once. The receptor was isolated from a man younger than 35 who had mild COVID-19 (a few samples of this study predate the infection). Cell type and time point are not known. Sample: PBMCs or a T cell subset sorted from them (not recorded which).

The CDR3: CASSLAAPDEAFF. The DNA for the CDR3 is TGTGCCAGCAGCTTAGCCGCGCCAGATGAAGCTTTCTTT. V and J are TRBV11-2 and TRBJ1-1; no clear D gene. This CDR3 spans 13 amino acids. Per germline, CDR1 SGHAT and CDR2 FQNNGV. Between the trimmed V and J ends, which lost 1 base and 7 bases, there was a span of 10 bases.